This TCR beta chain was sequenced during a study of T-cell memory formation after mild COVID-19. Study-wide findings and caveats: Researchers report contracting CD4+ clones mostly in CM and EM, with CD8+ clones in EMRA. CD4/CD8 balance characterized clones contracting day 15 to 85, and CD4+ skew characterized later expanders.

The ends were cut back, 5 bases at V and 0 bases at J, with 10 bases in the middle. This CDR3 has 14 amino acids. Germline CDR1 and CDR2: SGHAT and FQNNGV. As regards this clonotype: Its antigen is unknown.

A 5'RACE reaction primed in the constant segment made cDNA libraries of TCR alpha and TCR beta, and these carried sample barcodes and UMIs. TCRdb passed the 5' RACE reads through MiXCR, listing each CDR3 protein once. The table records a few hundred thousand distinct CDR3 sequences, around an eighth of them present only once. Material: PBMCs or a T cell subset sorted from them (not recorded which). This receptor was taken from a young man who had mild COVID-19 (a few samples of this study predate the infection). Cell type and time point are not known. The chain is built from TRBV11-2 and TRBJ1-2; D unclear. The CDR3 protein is CASSQTPANYGYTF. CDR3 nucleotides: TGTGCCAGCAGCCAGACCCCAGCTAACTATGGCTACACCTTC.